What follows describes a single T cell receptor beta chain. This sample was included in a study of Graves' ophthalmopathy and Graves' hyperthyroidism. Other autoimmune diseases, uncontrolled infections, pregnancy and lactation each led to patient exclusion. Clinical symptoms, serum thyroxine, TRAb, thyroid ultrasound and orbital computed tomography formed the basis of diagnosis. TCR beta CDR3 amplification used RNA transcripts. A first-round RT-PCR used HTBI primers, followed by a second-round multiplex PCR. TCRdb re-called the multiplex PCR reads with MiXCR, one entry per CDR3 protein. This table holds about 1.2 million distinct CDR3 sequences, 35% to 40% found once. With 3 bases removed from V and 0 bases from J, the gap between germline ends came to 21 bases. This CDR3 contains 18 residues. Germline loops: CDR1 WNHNN, CDR2 SYGVQD (reference sequence).

This clonotype was sampled from an adult man with Graves' hyperthyroidism. The sequenced sample was peripheral blood or thyroid tissue (not recorded which). This chain links TRBV10-1 with TRBJ2-7; TRBD1 is a possible D gene (6 bases). CDR3 bases: TGCGCCAGCAGTGATCAATTTTTCCTGGGACAAAGCTCCTACGAGCAGTACTTC. Its translation is CASSDQFFLGQSSYEQYF.